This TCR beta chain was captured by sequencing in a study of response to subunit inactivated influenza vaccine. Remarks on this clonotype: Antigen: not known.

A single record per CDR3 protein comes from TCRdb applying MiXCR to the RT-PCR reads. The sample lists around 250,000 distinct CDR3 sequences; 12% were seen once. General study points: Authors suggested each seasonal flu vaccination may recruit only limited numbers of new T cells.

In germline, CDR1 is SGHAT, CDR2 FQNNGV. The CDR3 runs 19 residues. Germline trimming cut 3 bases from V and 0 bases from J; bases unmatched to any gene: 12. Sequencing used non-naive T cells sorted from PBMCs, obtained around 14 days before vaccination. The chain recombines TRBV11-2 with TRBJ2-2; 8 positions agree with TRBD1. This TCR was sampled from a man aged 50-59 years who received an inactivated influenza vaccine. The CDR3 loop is CASSFVAATGAPNTGELFF. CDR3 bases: TGTGCCAGCAGCTTCGTGGCAGCGACAGGGGCCCCGAACACCGGGGAGCTGTTTTTT.